This T cell receptor (beta chain) was sequenced in a study of CD8 T cells in ankylosing spondylitis. Trimming at V came to 1 base and at J to 5 bases, leaving 5 bases not matched to a gene. This CDR3 region has 14 residues. Germline values: CDR1 SGHTA, CDR2 FQGNSA. This clonotype was seen repeatedly, ten times or more. Antigen specificity is unknown. TCRdb called the 5' RACE reads again in MiXCR, with one record for every CDR3 protein. The sample lists roughly 91,000 distinct CDR3 sequences; about 8.3% were seen once. Points from the study as a whole: Characteristic of ankylosing spondylitis blood, it appeared, was a TCR beta motif comprising roughly 8 highly homologous variants. Disease-associated clonotypes exhibited CD8+ identity and were relatively infrequent in peripheral blood.

The sequencing input was blood, either unsorted or a sorted T cell fraction (not recorded which). The TCR sequence derives from a male donor with ankylosing spondylitis or in good health (not recorded which). The V call is TRBV7-2, the J call TRBJ2-7; TRBD2 matches at 7 bases. CDR3: CASSLVRGGHEQYF. CDR3 bases: TGTGCCAGCAGCTTAGTAAGGGGAGGGCACGAGCAGTACTTC.